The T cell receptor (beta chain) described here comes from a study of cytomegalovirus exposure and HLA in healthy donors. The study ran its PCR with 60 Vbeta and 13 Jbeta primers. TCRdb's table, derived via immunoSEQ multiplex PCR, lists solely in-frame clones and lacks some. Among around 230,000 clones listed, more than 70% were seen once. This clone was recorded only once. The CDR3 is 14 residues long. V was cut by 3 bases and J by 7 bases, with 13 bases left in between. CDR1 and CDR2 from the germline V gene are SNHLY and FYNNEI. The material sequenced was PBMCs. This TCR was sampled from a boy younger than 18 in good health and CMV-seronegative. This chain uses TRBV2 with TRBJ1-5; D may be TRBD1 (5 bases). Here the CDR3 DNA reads TGTGCCAGCAGTGATTGGGGCCCTGGACAGCCCCAGCATTTT. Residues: CASSDWGPGQPQHF.